The rows below give T cell receptor beta chains drawn from one sample of a study of breast tumors, draining lymph nodes, adjacent tissues. TCRdb re-called the multiplex PCR reads with MiXCR, one entry per CDR3 protein. The sample has approximately 230,000 distinct CDR3 sequences; around 34% are singletons. Sequencing was carried out using axillary lymph node tissue. These receptors were collected from a female donor with breast cancer. Some clones in this sample may be carry-over from other donors' samples. Both conserved end residues are part of each CDR3. D genes are given only for firm matches. The size field is filled for only some rows; it gives once, few, many or a size class.

v_gene,d_gene,j_gene,len,abundance,CDR3aa,CDR3nt
TRBV9,TRBD2,TRBJ2-2,14,.,CASSVAGEDGELFF,TGTGCCAGCAGTGTAGCGGGGGAAGACGGGGAGCTGTTTTTT
TRBV19,.,TRBJ2-4,14,.,CASSIGTDSTLKYF,TGTGCCAGTAGTATAGGGACGGACAGCACCCTGAAGTACTTC
TRBV4-2,.,TRBJ1-3,15,many,CASSQAGSSGNTIYF,TGTGCCAGCAGCCAAGCAGGTAGCTCTGGAAACACCATATATTTT
TRBV7-9,TRBD2,TRBJ2-3,16,many,CASSHGLAGPGDTQYF,TGTGCCAGCAGCCACGGACTAGCGGGCCCTGGAGATACGCAGTATTTT
TRBV12-3/TRBV12-4,.,TRBJ2-7,14,many,CASSPPGHTYEQYF,TGTGCCAGCAGTCCCCCGGGACACACCTACGAGCAGTACTTC
TRBV29-1,.,TRBJ1-5,14,.,CSSAKGYSNQPQHF,TGCAGCAGTGCTAAAGGGTATAGCAATCAGCCCCAGCATTTT
TRBV7-9,.,TRBJ1-1,15,few,CASSTKGSMNTEAFF,TGTGCCAGCAGCACCAAGGGGTCCATGAACACTGAAGCTTTCTTT
TRBV25-1,.,TRBJ1-5,15,.,CASSATRQLDQPQHF,TGTGCCAGCAGTGCTACCAGACAGTTAGATCAGCCCCAGCATTTT
TRBV7-3,TRBD2,TRBJ2-1,17,many,CASSPVAGGPPYNEQFF,TGTGCCAGCAGCCCCGTAGCGGGAGGGCCGCCCTACAATGAGCAGTTCTTC
TRBV7-3,.,TRBJ1-2,15,.,CASSWKGRGDYGYTF,TGTGCCAGCAGCTGGAAGGGCAGGGGTGACTATGGCTACACCTTC
TRBV18,.,TRBJ1-2,15,.,CASSPPSRGLGSYTF,TGTGCCAGCTCACCACCCTCCAGGGGACTTGGTAGCTACACCTTC
TRBV11-2,TRBD2,TRBJ2-3,15,many,CASSQGLAGRDTQYF,TGTGCCAGCAGCCAGGGACTAGCGGGGAGAGATACGCAGTATTTT
TRBV28,.,TRBJ1-2,13,few,CASSPAGGDGYTF,TGTGCCAGCAGCCCCGCGGGGGGCGATGGCTACACCTTC
TRBV9,.,TRBJ2-7,23,.,CASSFYICGARGLASGSSYEQYF,.
TRBV5-1,TRBD1,TRBJ2-3,19,once,CASSKTGGDSSTSTDTQYF,TGCGCCAGCAGCAAGACAGGGGGAGATAGCTCCACTAGCACAGATACGCAGTATTTT
TRBV2,TRBD2,TRBJ2-1,14,.,CASSDLAGGNEQFF,TGTGCCAGCAGTGACCTAGCGGGGGGCAATGAGCAGTTCTTC
TRBV19,TRBD1,TRBJ2-1,15,many,CASRIQGGSGNEQFF,TGTGCCAGTAGGATACAGGGGGGAAGTGGCAATGAGCAGTTCTTC
TRBV12-3/TRBV12-4,.,TRBJ1-4,13,.,CASRGGIEEKLFF,TGTGCCAGCAGAGGGGGGATTGAAGAAAAACTGTTTTTT
TRBV7-8,.,TRBJ2-3,13,.,CASSPNPLDTQYF,TGTGCCAGCAGCCCCAATCCCCTAGATACGCAGTATTTT
TRBV18,.,TRBJ1-6,13,many,CASSRTANSPLHF,TGTGCCAGCTCACGGACAGCCAATTCACCCCTCCACTTT
TRBV20-1,TRBD2,TRBJ2-2,16,many,CSARTSGRARGGELFF,TGCAGTGCTCGGACTAGCGGGAGGGCCCGAGGCGGGGAGCTGTTTTTT
TRBV6-1,.,TRBJ2-1,15,.,CASSGATVGYNEQFF,TGTGCCAGCAGTGGCGCCACGGTCGGATACAATGAGCAGTTCTTC
TRBV6-1,.,TRBJ2-7,13,many,CASSDRRGYEQYF,TGTGCCAGCAGTGATCGGAGGGGTTACGAGCAGTACTTC
TRBV20-1,.,TRBJ1-4,14,many,CSARVGAGNEKLFF,TGCAGTGCTAGAGTAGGGGCTGGAAATGAAAAACTGTTTTTT
TRBV5-1,TRBD1,TRBJ2-1,16,many,CASSLGQGGAYNEQFF,TGCGCCAGCAGCTTGGGACAGGGGGGGGCCTACAATGAGCAGTTCTTC
TRBV9,.,TRBJ2-1,13,many,CASSSRPGNEQFF,TGTGCCAGCAGCTCCCGCCCCGGCAATGAGCAGTTCTTC
TRBV24-1,.,TRBJ1-2,10,.,CASRSYGYTF,TGTGCCAGCCGATCCTATGGCTACACCTTC
TRBV12-3/TRBV12-4,.,TRBJ1-4,14,many,CASSTNNANEKLFF,TGTGCCAGCAGTACTAACAACGCTAATGAAAAACTGTTTTTT